One sample yielded the 12 T cell receptor beta chains listed below, sequenced in a study of blood T cell repertoires in COVID-19. The table came from immunoSEQ multiplex PCR; TCRdb's copy has only in-frame clones and leaves some out. The sample holds 28,000 or so clones, around 90% seen once. The sequencing input was peripheral blood. All receptors derive from a woman between 50 and 59 years old with active COVID-19.

CDR3 coding DNA: TGCGCCAGCAGCCCGAGGGGGCCCAACTCCTACGAGCAGTACTTC. Translating gives CASSPRGPNSYEQYF. V and J are TRBV5-1 and TRBJ2-7, with TRBD1 matching over 7 bases. Germline values: CDR1 SGHRS, CDR2 YFSETQ. The junction had 7 bases not matched to a gene; V was cut back by 4 bases and J by 0 bases. This CDR3 region has 15 residues.

This sequence joins TRBV25-1 and TRBJ2-7, with D possibly TRBD1 on 6 matching bases. The CDR3 totals 14 residues. V gave up 2 bases and J gave up 4 bases, with 12 bases separating them. Germline CDR1 is MGHDK and CDR2 is SYGVNS. The CDR3 protein is CASSEPGDFYEQYF. In nucleotides, the CDR3 is TGTGCCAGCAGTGAACCAGGGGATTTTTACGAGCAGTACTTC.

The chain carries TRBV5-5 and TRBJ1-2; D ambiguous. V gave up 4 bases and J gave up 8 bases, with 12 bases separating them. The CDR3 runs to 12 residues. CDR1 SGHKS and CDR2 YYEKEE come from the germline V gene (reference sequence). Here the CDR3 DNA reads TGTGCCAGCAGCCCTACTTATCGAGGCTACACCTTC. It yields the protein CASSPTYRGYTF.

The chain uses TRBV11-2 and TRBJ2-1; TRBD2 matches at 14 bases. With V trimmed by 0 bases and J by 8 bases, 9 bases remained unmatched. This CDR3 contains 18 residues. Germline V gene data show CDR1 as SGHAT and CDR2 as FQNNGV. CDR3 nucleotide sequence: TGTGCCAGCAGCTTAGAAGGACTAGCGGGAGGTGTAGTCTATGAGCAGTTCTTC. It codes for CASSLEGLAGGVVYEQFF.

The rearrangement links TRBV19 to TRBJ1-3; D not resolved. The CDR3 sequence is 12 residues long. The germline CDR1 and CDR2 sequences are LNHDA and SQIVND (reference sequence). V lost 5 bases and J 3 bases, leaving 5 bases between the germline ends. This CDR3 is CASSSFGNTIYF. CDR3 sequence (DNA): TGTGCCAGTAGTTCTTTTGGAAACACCATATATTTT.

The chain is built from TRBV5-6 and TRBJ2-3, with TRBD2 identical over 12 bases. This CDR3 contains 16 residues. CDR1 SGHDT and CDR2 YYEEEE come from the germline V gene. V was pared by 1 base and J by 7 bases, with 7 bases of the junction left unmatched. For the CDR3, the DNA is TGTGCCAGCAGCTTGCTCACTAGCGGGAGGAGGCATACGCAGTATTTT. It encodes CASSLLTSGRRHTQYF.

The chain is built from TRBV27 and TRBJ2-7; TRBD2 agrees at 11 bases. Germline loops: CDR1 MNHEY, CDR2 SMNVEV (reference sequence). V trimming: 5 bases; J trimming: 3 bases; junction bases outside the gene matches: 6. CDR3 length: 15 amino acids. The CDR3 reads CASSHLGTSGYEQYF. CDR3 bases: TGTGCCAGCAGTCACTTAGGGACTAGCGGCTACGAGCAGTACTTC.

The genes are TRBV19 and TRBJ1-2, with D perhaps TRBD1 (6 bases). V was trimmed by 2 bases and J by 5 bases, leaving 6 bases between them. CDR1 and CDR2 from the germline V gene are LNHDA and SQIVND (reference sequence). This CDR3 has 12 amino acids. CDR3 loop: CASSIQGYGYTF. The CDR3 region has the DNA TGTGCCAGTAGTATACAGGGGTATGGCTACACCTTC.

The chain links TRBV14 to TRBJ1-6, with D unclear. Germline CDR1 reads SGHDN; CDR2 reads FVKESK. The CDR3 consists of 12 residues. Trimming left V 1 base short and J 14 bases short, with 9 bases between. CDR3 region: CASSQVPGALHF. As DNA, the CDR3 is TGTGCCAGCAGCCAAGTGCCGGGAGCCCTCCACTTT.

The rearrangement links TRBV4-2 to TRBJ2-1, with D possibly TRBD1 on 6 matching bases. The CDR3 spans 14 residues. The ends were cut back, 4 bases at V and 8 bases at J, with 15 bases in the middle. Looked up from germline, CDR1 is LGHNA and CDR2 is YNFKEQ. The CDR3: CASSRQPAGDEQFF. In nucleotides, the CDR3 is TGTGCCAGCAGCCGACAACCAGCAGGGGATGAGCAGTTCTTC.

The CDR3, as DNA: TGTGCCAGCAGTGTGAGAACTGAAGCTTTCTTT. Amino acid sequence: CASSVRTEAFF. The chain employs TRBV12-3 or TRBV12-4 and TRBJ1-1; unclear D gene. The CDR3 spans 11 residues. The V end lost 5 bases, the J end lost 5 bases, and 6 bases lay between the germline ends.

The CDR3 protein is CASSQASFGEQFF. CDR3 coding DNA: TGTGCCAGCAGCCAGGCATCTTTTGGTGAGCAGTTCTTC. The chain uses TRBV4-2 and TRBJ2-1, with D hard to call. CDR1 and CDR2 from the germline V gene are LGHNA and YNFKEQ. The CDR3 contains 13 residues. Trimming stripped 3 bases from V and 9 bases from J, with 12 bases between.